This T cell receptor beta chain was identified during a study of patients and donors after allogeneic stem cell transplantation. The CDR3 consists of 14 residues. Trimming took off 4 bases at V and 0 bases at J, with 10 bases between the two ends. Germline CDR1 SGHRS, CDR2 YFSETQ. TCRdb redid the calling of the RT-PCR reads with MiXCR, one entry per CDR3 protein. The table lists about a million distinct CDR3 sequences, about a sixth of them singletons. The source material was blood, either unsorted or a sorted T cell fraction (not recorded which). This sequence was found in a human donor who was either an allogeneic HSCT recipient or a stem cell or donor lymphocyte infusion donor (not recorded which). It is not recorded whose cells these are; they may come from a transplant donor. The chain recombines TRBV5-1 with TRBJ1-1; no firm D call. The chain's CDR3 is CASSRLLVNTEAFF. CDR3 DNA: TGCGCCAGCAGCCGTCTTTTGGTGAACACTGAAGCTTTCTTT.